This T cell receptor (beta chain) derives from a study of early T cells in non-severe SARS-CoV-2 infection. General study findings and limits: Anti-spike CD8 responses were favored by VDJdb matching, which missed private and CD4 specificities.

In TCRdb, the 5' RACE reads were re-called with MiXCR into one record per CDR3 protein. Altogether about 84,000 distinct CDR3 sequences are present, about an eighth being singletons, with the ten largest covering over 2%. This CDR3 has 14 amino acids. Germline assignment: CDR1 SGHVS and CDR2 FQNEAQ. The V segment lost 3 bases and the J segment 0 bases; nucleotides outside the gene matches: 2. This clonotype was found many times. What it binds is not known. The chain recombines TRBV7-8 with TRBJ2-7, with TRBD1 identical over 7 bases. The sequencing sample was made of whole blood. The clonotype originates from an adult who was a healthcare worker with PCR-confirmed SARS-CoV-2 infection or an uninfected control (not recorded which). CDR3 sequence: CASSLRDSSYEQYF. Here the CDR3 DNA reads TGTGCCAGCAGCTTGAGGGACAGCTCCTACGAGCAGTACTTC.